This paragraph reports one TCR beta chain. This record belongs to a study of blood T cell repertoires in COVID-19. In the authors' methods: Amplifying reference gene primers gave estimates of nucleated cell counts. Sequencing was performed with immunoSEQ multiplex PCR; in TCRdb, only in-frame clones are kept and a portion is missing. D and trimming were read from the DNA, whereas the V and J calls and clone size are those reported in that table. Altogether 200,000 to 250,000 clones are present, about nine tenths being singletons, with the ten largest covering roughly 7.2%. What was sequenced was PBMCs or T cells enriched from blood (not recorded which). The origin of this receptor is a man aged 25 to 45 in a cohort exposed to, infected with or recovered from COVID-19 (not recorded which).

The DNA of the CDR3 is TGTGCCAGCAGCTTACTTTTACCCGGGACAGGAGGGTATGGCTACACCTTC. Protein: CASSLLLPGTGGYGYTF. The chain is built from TRBV7-2 and TRBJ1-2; 8 bases are a match to TRBD1. Germline assignment: CDR1 SGHTA and CDR2 FQGNSA. V shed 2 bases, J shed 5 bases, and the junction held 13 bases outside the gene matches. CDR3 length equals 17 residues.